Listed below are T cell receptor beta chains from one sample, sequenced in a study of memory CD4+ T cells and cytomegalovirus serostatus. The data were produced by immunoSEQ multiplex PCR, yet TCRdb's version contains in-frame clones alone and is incomplete. The sample consists of about 50,000 clones, 60% to 85% of them appearing once. Sequenced sample: memory CD4+ T cells from blood. The receptors derive from an adult in good health and CMV-seronegative. Each CDR3 is given with its conserved first and last residue. D genes are given only for firm matches. Size tells how often a clone was seen (once, few, many) or the class of an expanded clone, and some rows leave it out.

TRBV9	NA	TRBJ1-3	NA	TGTGCCAGCAGCGTAGGAGCAGGGACAACTGGAAACACCATATATTTT	CASSVGAGTTGNTIYF
TRBV7-2	NA	TRBJ2-7	NA	TGTGCCAGCAGCCGAAGCTCCTACGAGCAGTACTTC	CASSRSSYEQYF
TRBV4-1	NA	TRBJ2-7	TRBD1	TGCGCCAGCAGCCATACAGGGGGGTACGAGCAGTACTTC	CASSHTGGYEQYF
TRBV10-3	NA	TRBJ2-7	NA	TGTGCCATCAGTGATCCGGACGAGCAGTACTTC	CAISDPDEQYF
TRBV20-1	NA	TRBJ2-1	TRBD2	TGCAGTGCTAGAGGTTTCGCGGGGGTCGTCTTC	CSARGFAGVVF
TRBV7-2	once	TRBJ2-1	TRBD2	TGTGCCAGCAGACGACTAGCGGGGGGAGTATGGGAGCAGTTCTTC	CASRRLAGGVWEQFF
TRBV11-2	NA	TRBJ1-6	NA	TGTGCCAGCAGCCCTCGGGGGAGGAATTCACCCCTCCACTTT	CASSPRGRNSPLHF
TRBV18	NA	TRBJ2-2	NA	TGTGCCAGCTCACCCCCGGGACGCCCTGCCACGAACACCGGGGAGCTGTTTTTT	CASSPPGRPATNTGELFF
TRBV10-3	NA	TRBJ1-5	TRBD1	TGTGCCATCAGTGAGACAGGGGGTACAAGCAATCAGCCCCAGCATTTT	CAISETGGTSNQPQHF
TRBV18	NA	TRBJ2-5	NA	TGTGCCAGCTCCCTCAGGTCCGAAGAGACCCAGTACTTC	CASSLRSEETQYF
TRBV7-7	NA	TRBJ2-3	TRBD2	TGTGCTAGTTCCGCGGGGGGGCCAGATACGCAGTATTTT	CASSAGGPDTQYF
TRBV7-2	NA	TRBJ1-3	TRBD1	TGTGCCAGCAGCTTAGCAATTCAGCGAACAGGGGTTAGCTCTGGAAACACCATATATTTT	CASSLAIQRTGVSSGNTIYF
TRBV30	NA	TRBJ2-5	TRBD2	TGTGCCTGGAGTCTTAGCGGGGGGAGCCAAGAGACCCAGTACTTC	CAWSLSGGSQETQYF
TRBV7-8	NA	TRBJ1-2	NA	TGTGCCAGCAGCCCGCAGAGTTATGGCTACACCTTC	CASSPQSYGYTF
TRBV13	NA	TRBJ1-6	TRBD1	TGTGCCAGCAGCTTGCTCGGACAGGGAAATTCACCCCTCCACTTT	CASSLLGQGNSPLHF
TRBV18	NA	TRBJ2-1	NA	TGTGCCAGCTCACCACCTAATGAGGATGAGCAGTTCTTC	CASSPPNEDEQFF
TRBV2	NA	TRBJ2-2	TRBD1	TGTGCCAGCAGGCCGGGACAGCTGGACACCGGGGAGCTGTTTTTT	CASRPGQLDTGELFF
TRBV27	NA	TRBJ1-1	TRBD1	TGTGCCAGCAGTTTTGGGACAGGCCTAAACACTGAAGCTTTCTTT	CASSFGTGLNTEAFF
TRBV11-1	NA	TRBJ1-2	TRBD1	TGTGCCAGCAGCTTAGCGACAGGGTCTGGCTACACCTTC	CASSLATGSGYTF
TRBV7-9	NA	TRBJ1-3	NA	TGTGCCAGCAGCTCCCGGTCAATAACAACTGGAAACACCATATATTTT	CASSSRSITTGNTIYF
TRBV29-1	NA	TRBJ1-2	NA	TGCAGCGTTGAAGTGGCAGAAGCTAACTATGGCTACACCTTC	CSVEVAEANYGYTF
TRBV4-1	NA	TRBJ2-7	NA	TGCGCCAGCAGCCAAGGAAGTAGGGAATACGAGCAGTACTTC	CASSQGSREYEQYF
TRBV7-3	NA	TRBJ2-3	TRBD2	TGTGCCAGCAGCCGTAGCGGGGGGTCAGATACGCAGTATTTT	CASSRSGGSDTQYF
TRBV30	NA	TRBJ2-5	TRBD2	TGTGCCTGGAGTGACGGACTAGGACCGGGAGAGACCCAGTACTTC	CAWSDGLGPGETQYF
TRBV7-2	NA	TRBJ2-7	NA	TGTGCCAGCAGCCCAGATTACGGAAGCTCCTACGAGCAGTACTTC	CASSPDYGSSYEQYF
TRBV10-3	NA	TRBJ2-7	TRBD1	TGTGCCATCAGTGAGGCTACCCAGGGGGCCTCCTACGAGCAGTACTTC	CAISEATQGASYEQYF
TRBV20-1	NA	TRBJ1-1	NA	TGCAGTGCTAGAGGGGACACTGAAGCTTTCTTT	CSARGDTEAFF
TRBV28	NA	TRBJ1-2	NA	TGTGCCAGCAGTTTACCCCGCCAGGTTCGTTTTCGTGGCTACACCTTC	CASSLPRQVRFRGYTF
TRBV7-2	NA	TRBJ1-1	NA	TGTGCCAGCAGTCGGGAGGGGAATACGAACACTGAAGCTTTCTTT	CASSREGNTNTEAFF
TRBV7-7	NA	TRBJ2-5	NA	TGTGCCAGCAGCTTAGCATGGGGATTCCAAGAGACCCAGTACTTC	CASSLAWGFQETQYF
TRBV2	few	TRBJ1-1	NA	TGTGCCAGCAGGGGCGTGACAGGCACTTATGACTTT	CASRGVTGTYDF
TRBV25-1	NA	TRBJ1-6	NA	TGTGCCAGCAGGGGGAGTGGCCGTGGGAATTCACCCCTCCACTTT	CASRGSGRGNSPLHF
TRBV11-2	NA	TRBJ2-3	NA	TGTGCCAGCAGCCCCGGACGAGATACGCAGTATTTT	CASSPGRDTQYF
TRBV18	NA	TRBJ2-1	TRBD2	TGTGCCAGCTCACCACGGGGGGGGTACGATGAGCAGTTCTTC	CASSPRGGYDEQFF
TRBV11-2	NA	TRBJ1-2	TRBD1	TGTGCCAGCAGCTCGACAGGGGGCGATGGCTACACCTTC	CASSSTGGDGYTF
TRBV5-1	NA	TRBJ2-5	TRBD2	TGCGCCAGCAGCCCGGGCTTTCTGGGACTAGCGGGGGAGCAAGAGACCCAGTACTTC	CASSPGFLGLAGEQETQYF
TRBV18	NA	TRBJ2-1	NA	TGTGCCAGCTCATGGGACCTTTACAATGAGCAGTTCTTC	CASSWDLYNEQFF
TRBV9	NA	TRBJ2-5	NA	TGTGCCAGCAGCGGCAGGGACTCCAGTCAAGAGACCCAGTACTTC	CASSGRDSSQETQYF
TRBV11-1	NA	TRBJ1-3	TRBD1	TGTGCCAGCAGCTTGGGACAGACTTCCTCTGGAAACACCATATATTTT	CASSLGQTSSGNTIYF
TRBV25-1	NA	TRBJ2-2	NA	TGTGCCAGCAGTGAAAATCGGATCGGAGGAACCGGGGAGCTGTTTTTT	CASSENRIGGTGELFF
TRBV4-2	NA	TRBJ2-5	NA	TGTGCCAGCAGCCAAGGGTTCAAGGCAGCTCAAGAGACCCAGTACTTC	CASSQGFKAAQETQYF